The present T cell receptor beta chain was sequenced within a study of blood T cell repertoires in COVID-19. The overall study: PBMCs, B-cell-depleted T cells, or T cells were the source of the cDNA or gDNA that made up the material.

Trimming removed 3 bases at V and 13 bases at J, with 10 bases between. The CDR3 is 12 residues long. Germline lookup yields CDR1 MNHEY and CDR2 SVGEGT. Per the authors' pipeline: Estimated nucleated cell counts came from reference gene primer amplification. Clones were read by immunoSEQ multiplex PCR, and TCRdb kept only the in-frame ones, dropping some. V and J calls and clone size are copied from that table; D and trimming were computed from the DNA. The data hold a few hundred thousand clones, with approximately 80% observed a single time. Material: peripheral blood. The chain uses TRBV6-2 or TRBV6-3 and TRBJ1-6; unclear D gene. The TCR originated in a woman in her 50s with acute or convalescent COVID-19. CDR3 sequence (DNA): TGTGCCAGCAGTTATTTCCCAATGCCCCTCCACTTT. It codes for CASSYFPMPLHF.